This entry describes one TCR beta chain. Its target is not known. Germline CDR1 and CDR2: MDHEN and SYDVKM. This CDR3 contains 14 residues. V lost 2 bases and J lost 0, with 6 bases in between. These data originate in a study of T cell repertoires and HLA-DP antigens. Whole-study findings and limits: No separate analysis of naive versus memory CD4+ cells was done.

For pre-culture CD4+ samples, the target was 200,000 T cell genomes. Method: immunoSEQ multiplex PCR; TCRdb's copy keeps in-frame clones and lacks some. In the table there are some 110,000 clones, 90% to 95% of which are singletons. The clonotype was recovered from a woman aged 18-29 years in good health and CMV-seronegative. The chain joins TRBV28 to TRBJ2-3; D unresolved. What was sequenced was CD4+ T cells from PBMCs. The CDR3, as DNA: TGTGCCAGCAGTTTAGATCCGAGCACAGATACGCAGTATTTT. Amino acid sequence: CASSLDPSTDTQYF.